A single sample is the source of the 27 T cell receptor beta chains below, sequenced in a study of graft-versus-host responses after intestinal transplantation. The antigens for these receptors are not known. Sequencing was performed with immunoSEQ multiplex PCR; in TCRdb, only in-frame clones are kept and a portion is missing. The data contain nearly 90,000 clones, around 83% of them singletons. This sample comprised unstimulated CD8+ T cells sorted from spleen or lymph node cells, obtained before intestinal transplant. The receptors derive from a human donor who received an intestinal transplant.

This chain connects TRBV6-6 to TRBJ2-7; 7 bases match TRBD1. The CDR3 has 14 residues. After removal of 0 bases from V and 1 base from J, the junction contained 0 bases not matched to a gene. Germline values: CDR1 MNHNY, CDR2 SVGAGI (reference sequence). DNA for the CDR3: TGTGCCAGCAGTTACTCGGGACAGTCCTACGAGCAGTACTTC. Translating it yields CASSYSGQSYEQYF.

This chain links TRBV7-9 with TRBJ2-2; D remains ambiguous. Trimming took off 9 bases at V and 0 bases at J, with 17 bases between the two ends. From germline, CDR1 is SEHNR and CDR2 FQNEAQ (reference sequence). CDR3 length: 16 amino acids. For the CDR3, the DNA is TGTGCCAGTCGTCCAGCAAGTGGGCCGAACACCGGGGAGCTGTTTTTT. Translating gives CASRPASGPNTGELFF.

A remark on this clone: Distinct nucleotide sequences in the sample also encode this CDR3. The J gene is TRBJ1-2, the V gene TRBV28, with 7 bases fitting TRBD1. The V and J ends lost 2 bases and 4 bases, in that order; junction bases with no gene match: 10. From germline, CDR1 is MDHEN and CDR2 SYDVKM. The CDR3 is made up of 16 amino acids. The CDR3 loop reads CASSLKGGRRGYGYTF. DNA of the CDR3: TGTGCCAGCAGTTTAAAAGGGGGCAGACGAGGCTATGGCTACACCTTC.

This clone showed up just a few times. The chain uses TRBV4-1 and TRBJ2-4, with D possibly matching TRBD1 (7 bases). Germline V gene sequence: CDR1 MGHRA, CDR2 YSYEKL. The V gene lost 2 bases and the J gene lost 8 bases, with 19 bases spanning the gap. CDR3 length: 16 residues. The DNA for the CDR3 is TGCGCCAGCAGCCAACTCCAGGGGGGCGGCGGATACATTCAGTACTTC. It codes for CASSQLQGGGGYIQYF.

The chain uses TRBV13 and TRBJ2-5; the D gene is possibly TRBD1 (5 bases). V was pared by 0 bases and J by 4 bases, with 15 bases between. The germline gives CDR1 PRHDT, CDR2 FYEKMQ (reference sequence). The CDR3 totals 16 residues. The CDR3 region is CASSLGQGSFGETQYF. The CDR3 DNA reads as TGTGCCAGCAGCTTAGGGCAGGGTTCGTTTGGAGAGACCCAGTACTTC.

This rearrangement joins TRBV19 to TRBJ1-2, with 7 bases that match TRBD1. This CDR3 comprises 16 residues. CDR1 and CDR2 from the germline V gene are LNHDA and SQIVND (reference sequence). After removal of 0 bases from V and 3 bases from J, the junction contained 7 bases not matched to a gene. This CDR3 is CASSIDRGQSYYGYTF. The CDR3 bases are TGTGCCAGTAGTATAGATAGGGGACAGTCCTACTATGGCTACACCTTC.

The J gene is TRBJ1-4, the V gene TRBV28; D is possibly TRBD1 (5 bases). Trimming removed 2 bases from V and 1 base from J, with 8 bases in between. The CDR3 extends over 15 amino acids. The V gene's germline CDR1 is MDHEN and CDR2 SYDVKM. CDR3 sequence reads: CASSLGQITNEKLFF. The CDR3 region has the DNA TGTGCCAGCAGTTTAGGACAAATAACTAATGAAAAACTGTTTTTT.

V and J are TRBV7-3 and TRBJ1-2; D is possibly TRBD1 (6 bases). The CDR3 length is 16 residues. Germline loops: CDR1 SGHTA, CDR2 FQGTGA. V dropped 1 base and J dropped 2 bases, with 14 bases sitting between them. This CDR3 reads CASSLILKTGNYGYTF. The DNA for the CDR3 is TGTGCCAGCAGCTTAATCCTCAAGACAGGAAACTATGGCTACACCTTC.

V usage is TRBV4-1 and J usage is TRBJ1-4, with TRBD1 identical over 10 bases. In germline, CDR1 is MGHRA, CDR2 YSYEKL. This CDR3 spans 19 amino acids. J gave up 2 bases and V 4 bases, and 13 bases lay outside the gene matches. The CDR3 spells CASSPQTGTGDETNEKLFF. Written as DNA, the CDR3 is TGCGCCAGCAGCCCCCAAACCGGGACAGGGGATGAGACTAATGAAAAACTGTTTTTT.

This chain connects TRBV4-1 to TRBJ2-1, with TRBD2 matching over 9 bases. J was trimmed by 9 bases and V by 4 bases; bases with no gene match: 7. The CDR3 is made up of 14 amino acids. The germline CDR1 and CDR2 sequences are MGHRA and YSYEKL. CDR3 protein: CASSLSGLAVEQFF. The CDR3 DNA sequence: TGCGCCAGCAGCCTCTCGGGACTAGCAGTTGAGCAGTTCTTC.

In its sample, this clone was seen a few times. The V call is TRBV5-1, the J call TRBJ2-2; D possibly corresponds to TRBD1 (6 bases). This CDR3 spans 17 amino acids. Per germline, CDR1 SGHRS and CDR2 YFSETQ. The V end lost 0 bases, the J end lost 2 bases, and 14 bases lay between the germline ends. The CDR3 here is CASSLGTGTLNTGELFF. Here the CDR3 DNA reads TGCGCCAGCAGCTTGGGAACCGGGACACTTAACACCGGGGAGCTGTTTTTT.

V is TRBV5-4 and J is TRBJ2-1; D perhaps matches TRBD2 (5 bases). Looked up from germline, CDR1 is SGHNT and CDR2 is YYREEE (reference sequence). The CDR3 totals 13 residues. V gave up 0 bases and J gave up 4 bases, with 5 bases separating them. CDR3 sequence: CASSLGTYNEQFF. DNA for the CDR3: TGTGCCAGCAGCTTGGGGACTTACAATGAGCAGTTCTTC.

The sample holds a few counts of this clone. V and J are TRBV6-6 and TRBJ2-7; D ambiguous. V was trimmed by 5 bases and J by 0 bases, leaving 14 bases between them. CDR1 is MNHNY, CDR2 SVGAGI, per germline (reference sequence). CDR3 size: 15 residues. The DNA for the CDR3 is TGTGCCAGCAGTCCTCTCCGGACCGGCTCCTACGAGCAGTACTTC. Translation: CASSPLRTGSYEQYF.

CDR3 bases: TGTGCCAGCAGTTTATCAGGGCATCAGCCCCAGCATTTT. It translates to CASSLSGHQPQHF. The chain links TRBV28 to TRBJ1-5, with D tentatively TRBD1 (5 bases). This CDR3 is built from 13 residues. Per germline, CDR1 MDHEN and CDR2 SYDVKM. Deletions cut 1 base from V and 5 bases from J, with 6 bases between.

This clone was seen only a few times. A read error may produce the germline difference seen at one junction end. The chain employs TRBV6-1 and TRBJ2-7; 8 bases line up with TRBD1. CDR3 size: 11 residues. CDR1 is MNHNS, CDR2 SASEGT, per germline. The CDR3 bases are TGTGCCAGCAGTGGACGGACAGGGCACCACTTC. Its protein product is CASSGRTGHHF.

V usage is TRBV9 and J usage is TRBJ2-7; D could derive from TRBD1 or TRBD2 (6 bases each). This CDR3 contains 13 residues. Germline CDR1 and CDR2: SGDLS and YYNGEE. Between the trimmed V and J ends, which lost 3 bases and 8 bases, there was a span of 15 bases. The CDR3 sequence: CASSGLDRPQQYF. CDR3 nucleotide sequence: TGTGCCAGCAGCGGACTAGACAGGCCGCAGCAGTACTTC.

CDR3: CASRFGYRETDTQYF. CDR3 coding DNA: TGTGCCAGCAGGTTTGGGTACAGGGAGACAGATACGCAGTATTTT. This rearrangement joins TRBV7-9 to TRBJ2-3; tentative D call: TRBD1 (6 bases). This CDR3 region has 15 residues. Trimming stripped 6 bases from V and 3 bases from J, with 16 bases between. CDR1 and CDR2 (germline): SEHNR, FQNEAQ (reference sequence).

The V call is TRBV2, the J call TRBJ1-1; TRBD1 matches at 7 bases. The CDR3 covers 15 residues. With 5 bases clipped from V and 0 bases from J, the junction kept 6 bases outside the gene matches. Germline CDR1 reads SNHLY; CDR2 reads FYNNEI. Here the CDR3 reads CASSYPGQLNTEAFF. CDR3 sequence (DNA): TGTGCCAGCAGTTATCCGGGACAGCTGAACACTGAAGCTTTCTTT.

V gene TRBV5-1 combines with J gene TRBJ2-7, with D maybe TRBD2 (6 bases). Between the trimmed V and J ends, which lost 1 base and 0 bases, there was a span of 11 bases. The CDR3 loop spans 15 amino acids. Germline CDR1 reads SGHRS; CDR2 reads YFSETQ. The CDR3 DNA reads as TGCGCCAGCAGCTTGTCGGCGGGACTCTCCTACGAGCAGTACTTC. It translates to CASSLSAGLSYEQYF.

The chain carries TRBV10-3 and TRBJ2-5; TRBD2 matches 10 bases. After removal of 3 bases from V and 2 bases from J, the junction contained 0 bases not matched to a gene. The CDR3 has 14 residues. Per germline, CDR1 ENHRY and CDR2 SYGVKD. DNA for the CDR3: TGTGCCATCAGTGAACTAGCGGGACAAGAGACCCAGTACTTC. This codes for CAISELAGQETQYF.

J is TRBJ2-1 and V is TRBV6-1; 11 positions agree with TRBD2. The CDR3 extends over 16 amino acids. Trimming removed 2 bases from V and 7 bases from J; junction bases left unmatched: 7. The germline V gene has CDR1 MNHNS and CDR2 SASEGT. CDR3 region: CASSELAGGPMNEQFF. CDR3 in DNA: TGTGCCAGCAGTGAATTAGCGGGAGGGCCAATGAATGAGCAGTTCTTC.

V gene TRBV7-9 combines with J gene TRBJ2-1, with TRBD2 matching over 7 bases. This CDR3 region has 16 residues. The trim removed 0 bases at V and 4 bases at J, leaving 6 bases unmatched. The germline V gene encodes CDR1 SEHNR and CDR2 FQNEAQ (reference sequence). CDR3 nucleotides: TGTGCCAGCAGCTTAGCCCCCCTAGCGGAATACAATGAGCAGTTCTTC. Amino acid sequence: CASSLAPLAEYNEQFF.

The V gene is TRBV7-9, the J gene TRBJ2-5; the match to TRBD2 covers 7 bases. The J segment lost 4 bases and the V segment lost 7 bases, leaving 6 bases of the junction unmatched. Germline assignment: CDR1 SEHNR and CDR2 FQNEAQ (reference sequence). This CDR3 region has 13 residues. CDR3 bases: TGTGCCAGCATCGAGGGAGGGACAGAGACCCAGTACTTC. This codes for CASIEGGTETQYF.

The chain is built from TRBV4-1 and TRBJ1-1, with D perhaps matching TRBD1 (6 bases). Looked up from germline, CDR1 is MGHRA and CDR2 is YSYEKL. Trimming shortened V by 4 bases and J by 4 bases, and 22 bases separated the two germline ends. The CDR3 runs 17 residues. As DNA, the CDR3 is TGCGCCAGCAGCCGCGTTTCAGGGGCTTCCCCGGGCACTGAAGCTTTCTTT. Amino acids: CASSRVSGASPGTEAFF.

The CDR3: CASSFSGSSYNEQFF. CDR3 coding DNA: TGTGCCAGCAGCTTTAGCGGCAGCTCCTACAATGAGCAGTTCTTC. V usage is TRBV13 and J usage is TRBJ2-1; D possibly corresponds to TRBD2 (6 bases). Germline V gene lookup returns CDR1 PRHDT and CDR2 FYEKMQ (reference sequence). CDR3 length: 15 residues. Trimming left V 3 bases short and J 0 bases short, with 9 bases between.

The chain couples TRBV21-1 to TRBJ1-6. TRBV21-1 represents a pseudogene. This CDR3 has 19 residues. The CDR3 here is CASSKGTRKTGSGCSPLHF. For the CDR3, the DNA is TGTGCCAGCAGCAAAGGGACCCGAAAAACAGGGAGCGGGTGTTCACCCCTCCACTTT.

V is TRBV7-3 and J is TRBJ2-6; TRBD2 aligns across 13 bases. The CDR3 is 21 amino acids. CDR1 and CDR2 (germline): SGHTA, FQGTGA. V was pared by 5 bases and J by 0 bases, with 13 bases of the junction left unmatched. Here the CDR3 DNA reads TGTGCCAGCAGCCCCGGACTAGCGGGAGAACTATGGGGCTCTGGGGCCAACGTCCTGACTTTC. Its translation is CASSPGLAGELWGSGANVLTF.